Shown below are 25 T cell receptor beta chains from a single sample sequenced in a study of T-cell memory formation after mild COVID-19. MiXCR, applied by TCRdb to the 5' RACE reads, yields one record per CDR3 protein. Of some 130,000 distinct CDR3 sequences listed, about 15% were seen once; the top ten hold approximately 15%. Sequenced sample: PBMCs or a T cell subset sorted from them (not recorded which). These receptors came from an adult woman who had mild COVID-19 (a few samples of this study predate the infection). Cell type and time point are not known.

The rearrangement joins TRBV5-1 to TRBJ2-7; D is uncertain. CDR3 size: 13 residues. The germline gives CDR1 SGHRS, CDR2 YFSETQ. The V end was cut by 0 bases, the J end by 5 bases, with 9 bases between. This chain's CDR3 is CASSLASSNEQYF. CDR3 coding DNA: TGCGCCAGCAGCTTGGCCTCAAGTAACGAGCAGTACTTC.

V usage is TRBV4-3 and J usage is TRBJ2-3, with 12 bases fitting TRBD2. V was pared by 1 base and J by 1 base, with 9 bases of the junction left unmatched. Germline lookup yields CDR1 LGHNA and CDR2 YSLEER. CDR3 length equals 19 residues. As DNA, the CDR3 is TGCGCCAGCAGCCAAGTCCTAGGCGGACTAGCGGGACGCACAGATACGCAGTATTTT. It codes for CASSQVLGGLAGRTDTQYF.

This clonotype was counted between two and nine times. This rearrangement joins TRBV25-1 to TRBJ2-1, with 9 positions matching TRBD2. From germline, CDR1 is MGHDK and CDR2 SYGVNS. The CDR3 loop spans 17 amino acids. V lost 5 bases and J lost 5; bases outside the gene matches: 13. For the CDR3, the DNA is TGTGCCAGCAGTCATCTTCCTAGCGGGGCAACTAACAATGAGCAGTTCTTC. Translating it yields CASSHLPSGATNNEQFF.

Here the CDR3 DNA reads TGTGCCAGCAGCCGCGACCCCCGAAGGTTCGGGTACAATGAGCAGTTCTTC. Protein: CASSRDPRRFGYNEQFF. The gene calls are TRBV14 and TRBJ2-1; no clear D gene. CDR1 SGHDN and CDR2 FVKESK come from the germline V gene. CDR3 length equals 17 residues. The V gene lost 4 bases and the J gene lost 4 bases, with 20 bases spanning the gap.

This clonotype showed up just a few times. The J gene is TRBJ1-1, the V gene TRBV3-1; no clear D. CDR3 length equals 14 residues. The V gene lost 1 base and the J gene lost 6 bases, with 12 bases spanning the gap. Germline V CDR1 and CDR2: LGHDT, YNNKEL (reference sequence). The CDR3 region is CASSQGARVAEAFF. The CDR3 region has the DNA TGTGCCAGCAGCCAAGGGGCCCGGGTAGCTGAAGCTTTCTTT.

This clonotype has ten or more counts. The rearrangement uses TRBV5-5 and TRBJ2-7; D is unresolved. This CDR3 is 13 amino acids long. V was trimmed by 2 bases and J by 0 bases, leaving 6 bases between them. Germline loops: CDR1 SGHKS, CDR2 YYEKEE (reference sequence). CDR3 in DNA: TGTGCCAGCAGCTTAGGCTACTCCTACGAGCAGTACTTC. Translating it yields CASSLGYSYEQYF. The entire variable domain, with the rest obtained from reference TRBV5-5 and TRBJ2-7, is as follows: DAGVTQSPTHLIKTRGQQVTLRCSPISGHKSVSWYQQVLGQGPQFIFQYYEKEERGRGNFPDRFSARQFPNYSSELNVNALLLGDSALYLCASSLGYSYEQYFGPGTRLTVT.

V is TRBV11-2 and J is TRBJ2-1; tentatively, D is TRBD2 (7 bases). This CDR3 has 18 amino acids. Between the trimmed V and J ends, which lost 3 bases and 4 bases, there was a span of 22 bases. CDR1 SGHAT and CDR2 FQNNGV come from the germline V gene. The CDR3 region has the DNA TGTGCCAGCAGCTTCCAGGGGCGGGAGAGTGGGAGATACAATGAGCAGTTCTTC. This codes for CASSFQGRESGRYNEQFF.

The rearrangement joins TRBV5-1 to TRBJ2-5; 7 nucleotides agree with TRBD2. This CDR3 has 17 residues. The V segment lost 0 bases and the J segment 1 base; nucleotides outside the gene matches: 9. Germline lookup yields CDR1 SGHRS and CDR2 YFSETQ. Here the CDR3 DNA reads TGCGCCAGCAGCTTGGAGCTGAGCGGGGAGCCCCAAGAGACCCAGTACTTC. Its protein is CASSLELSGEPQETQYF.

This clonotype was picked up many times. The chain joins TRBV20-1 to TRBJ2-1; D remains ambiguous. Trimming took 7 bases from V and 6 from J, leaving 13 bases between them. CDR3 length: 12 residues. Per the germline V gene, CDR1 is DFQATT and CDR2 is SNEGSKA (reference sequence). The chain's CDR3 is CSGSWMTNEQFF. The CDR3 DNA follows: TGCAGTGGGTCTTGGATGACCAATGAGCAGTTCTTC.

The chain has TRBV7-2 and TRBJ1-6, with 7 bases fitting TRBD1. The J segment lost 0 bases and the V segment lost 1 base, leaving 6 bases of the junction unmatched. The CDR3 spans 18 residues. Looked up from germline, CDR1 is SGHTA and CDR2 is FQGNSA. The CDR3 region is CASSLGDRSSSYNSPLHF. The CDR3 DNA reads as TGTGCCAGCAGCTTAGGGGACAGATCAAGCTCCTATAATTCACCCCTCCACTTT.

This clonotype has a handful of counts. CDR3 sequence (DNA): TGTGCCAGCAGTTTAGGTCAGGGGACAAGCACAGATACGCAGTATTTT. The encoded protein is CASSLGQGTSTDTQYF. V usage is TRBV12-3 or TRBV12-4 and J usage is TRBJ2-3, with D perhaps matching TRBD1 (6 bases). V dropped 1 base and J dropped 0 bases, with 11 bases sitting between them. The CDR3 spans 16 residues.

This clonotype was detected ten times or more. V gene TRBV12-3 or TRBV12-4 combines with J gene TRBJ2-5, with TRBD2 as a possible D gene (5 bases). Trimming left V 7 bases short and J 7 bases short, with 22 bases between. The CDR3 loop spans 15 amino acids. This chain's CDR3 is CASTPQFAGLGTQYF. In nucleotides, the CDR3 is TGTGCCAGCACACCCCAATTTGCGGGCCTGGGGACCCAGTACTTC.

The rearrangement uses TRBV4-1 and TRBJ2-7; D call uncertain. From germline, CDR1 is MGHRA and CDR2 YSYEKL. This CDR3 has 15 residues. Trimming shortened V by 0 bases and J by 3 bases, and 12 bases separated the two germline ends. CDR3 sequence reads: CASSQEDSPLYEQYF. CDR3 coding DNA: TGCGCCAGCAGCCAAGAAGACTCCCCCCTCTACGAGCAGTACTTC.

This clonotype has just a few counts. This chain joins TRBV30 and TRBJ2-1; unclear D gene. There are 11 residues in the CDR3. The germline gives CDR1 GTSNPN, CDR2 SVGIG (reference sequence). V lost 0 bases and J lost 7, with 4 bases in between. The CDR3 sequence: CAWSVLNEQFF. DNA for the CDR3: TGTGCCTGGAGTGTATTGAATGAGCAGTTCTTC.

This clonotype has a handful of counts. V gene TRBV29-1 combines with J gene TRBJ2-5; D gene unclear. V lost 6 bases, J lost 2 bases, and 16 bases lay in between. The CDR3 is 14 residues long. Germline V gene sequence: CDR1 SQVTM, CDR2 ANQGSEA. The CDR3 DNA is TGCAGCGTCTCCAGATCGAGACAACAAGAGACCCAGTACTTC. Translated: CSVSRSRQQETQYF.

The chain is built from TRBV3-1 and TRBJ2-1; 8 nucleotides agree with TRBD2. Germline V CDR1 and CDR2: LGHDT, YNNKEL (reference sequence). V was pared by 4 bases and J by 4 bases, with 9 bases of the junction left unmatched. This CDR3 has 16 amino acids. The CDR3 is CASSPRGSGVYNEQFF. The CDR3, as DNA: TGTGCCAGCAGCCCCCGGGGTAGCGGGGTGTACAATGAGCAGTTCTTC.

There are many counts of this clonotype. This chain links TRBV5-1 with TRBJ1-2, with TRBD1 as a possible D gene (6 bases). The CDR3 spans 16 residues. CDR1 and CDR2 (germline): SGHRS, YFSETQ. Trimming took 4 bases from V and 4 from J, leaving 20 bases between them. CDR3 bases: TGCGCCAGCAGCCCCGGCCCGGACAGATTCAGCTATGGCTACACCTTC. This gives the protein CASSPGPDRFSYGYTF.

The chain is built from TRBV6-5 and TRBJ2-7; D is possibly TRBD1 or TRBD2 (5 bases each). Germline-derived CDR1 and CDR2 are MNHEY and SVGAGI. The CDR3 loop spans 16 amino acids. The V end lost 0 bases, the J end lost 2 bases, and 14 bases lay between the germline ends. CDR3 residues: CASSYSITGLTYEQYF. CDR3 bases: TGTGCCAGCAGTTACTCGATTACGGGGCTCACCTACGAGCAGTACTTC.

This clonotype was observed a few times. This chain uses TRBV6-2 or TRBV6-3 with TRBJ2-7; D ambiguous. Germline V CDR1 and CDR2: MNHEY, SVGEGT. The CDR3 length is 15 residues. Trimming pared 2 bases from V and 3 bases from J, leaving 14 bases between. CDR3 sequence (DNA): TGTGCCAGCAGTTACATGGACGGCGGATTCTACGAGCAGTACTTC. Translation: CASSYMDGGFYEQYF.

Only a few counts were recorded for this clonotype. The DNA for the CDR3 is TGCGCCAGCAGCCAAGACCCCAACACCGGGGAGCTGTTTTTT. This encodes CASSQDPNTGELFF. The rearrangement uses TRBV4-3 and TRBJ2-2; the D is unclear. The CDR3 is 14 amino acids. V lost 0 bases to trimming and J lost 2 bases, with 4 bases between them. Germline assignment: CDR1 LGHNA and CDR2 YSLEER.

This clonotype has ten or more counts. The V and J genes are TRBV5-1 and TRBJ1-1; 8 positions agree with TRBD1. The CDR3 extends over 15 amino acids. The V gene end was trimmed by 4 bases and the J gene end by 0 bases; junction bases not matched to a gene: 5. CDR1 and CDR2 (germline): SGHRS, YFSETQ. The CDR3 nucleotides read TGCGCCAGCAGCCCCGGACAGGGACTGAACACTGAAGCTTTCTTT. Its protein product is CASSPGQGLNTEAFF.

The V gene is TRBV18, the J gene TRBJ1-5; perhaps TRBD1 as D (6 bases). V was cut by 6 bases and J by 4 bases, with 13 bases left in between. There are 14 residues in the CDR3. From germline, CDR1 is KGHSH and CDR2 LQKENI. CDR3 bases: TGTGCCAGCTCCCGGGGGGCTCGGAATCAGCCCCAGCATTTT. Protein product: CASSRGARNQPQHF.

The CDR3 region is CASSYSDREHEKLFF. The CDR3 region has the DNA TGTGCCAGCAGTTACTCGGACAGGGAACACGAAAAACTGTTTTTT. The chain couples TRBV6-6 to TRBJ1-4; TRBD1 agrees at 8 bases. Looked up from germline, CDR1 is MNHNY and CDR2 is SVGAGI (reference sequence). Trimming took 0 bases from V and 8 from J; bases not matched to a gene: 5. This CDR3 spans 15 amino acids.

CDR3 DNA: TGCAGTGCTAGCCTACTAGCGGCGACGAACACCGGGGAGCTGTTTTTT. This gives the protein CSASLLAATNTGELFF. J is TRBJ2-2 and V is TRBV20-1, with 8 bases matching TRBD2. CDR1 is DFQATT and CDR2 is SNEGSKA in the germline V gene (reference sequence). The CDR3 totals 16 residues. V trimming: 3 bases; J trimming: 0 bases; junction bases outside the gene matches: 6.

The J gene is TRBJ1-6, the V gene TRBV5-6; TRBD1 aligns across 8 bases. CDR1 and CDR2 from the germline V gene are SGHDT and YYEEEE. J was trimmed by 6 bases and V by 4 bases; bases with no gene match: 3. The CDR3 extends over 14 amino acids. The CDR3: CASSSGQGNSPLHF. CDR3 nucleotides: TGTGCCAGCAGCAGCGGACAGGGTAATTCACCCCTCCACTTT.